This T cell receptor (beta chain) is drawn from a study of T cells in Graves' hyperthyroidism and ophthalmopathy. RNA transcripts were the template for amplifying TCR beta CDR3 regions. The HTBI primer set was used in a first-round RT-PCR of the TCR CDR3. One entry per CDR3 protein results from TCRdb running MiXCR on the multiplex PCR reads. The data hold approximately 510,000 distinct CDR3 sequences, with 46% observed a single time. This CDR3 comprises 17 residues. Germline CDR1 is SQVTM and CDR2 is ANQGSEA. Germline trimming cut 3 bases from V and 5 bases from J; bases unmatched to any gene: 12. Clinical symptoms, serum thyroxine and TRAb, thyroid ultrasound and orbital computed tomography were used for the diagnoses. Study outcomes and limitations: Ophthalmopathy was distinguished from stable hyperthyroidism by 13 V-J signatures. Blood held most thyroid clonotypes expanded above 0.001 frequency.

In regard to this clonotype: Its target is unknown.

Sequenced material: peripheral blood or thyroid tissue (not recorded which). This TCR was recovered from an adult woman with Graves' disease, either hyperthyroidism or ophthalmopathy (not recorded which). The rearrangement joins TRBV29-1 to TRBJ2-2; 10 nucleotides agree with TRBD1. In nucleotides, the CDR3 is TGCAGCGTTGAGAGATCCTCCGGGACAGGGGTGACCGGGGAGCTGTTTTTT. It is translated as CSVERSSGTGVTGELFF.